This TCR beta chain comes out of a study of blood T cells in healthy people across ages. Drawing of peripheral blood yielded approximately 10 milliliters from each donor. V was trimmed by 3 bases and J by 6 bases, leaving 12 bases between them. The CDR3 spans 13 residues. PCR was performed a second time for about 7 to 12 cycles using a sample-barcoded 5' primer and a J-beta primer mix. Each of the samples gave a minimum of 2.5 million paired-end reads that contained CDR3. TCRdb used MiXCR to reprocess the 5' RACE reads, holding one entry per CDR3 protein. The sample lists around 850,000 distinct CDR3 sequences, 36% occurring once.

The origin of this receptor is a man younger than 35 in good health. The sample consisted of blood. This chain uses TRBV12-3 or TRBV12-4 with TRBJ2-7; D is unclear. The CDR3 region has the DNA TGTGCCAGCAGTTTTGGTCGGGCGGTCGAGCAGTACTTC. Protein: CASSFGRAVEQYF.